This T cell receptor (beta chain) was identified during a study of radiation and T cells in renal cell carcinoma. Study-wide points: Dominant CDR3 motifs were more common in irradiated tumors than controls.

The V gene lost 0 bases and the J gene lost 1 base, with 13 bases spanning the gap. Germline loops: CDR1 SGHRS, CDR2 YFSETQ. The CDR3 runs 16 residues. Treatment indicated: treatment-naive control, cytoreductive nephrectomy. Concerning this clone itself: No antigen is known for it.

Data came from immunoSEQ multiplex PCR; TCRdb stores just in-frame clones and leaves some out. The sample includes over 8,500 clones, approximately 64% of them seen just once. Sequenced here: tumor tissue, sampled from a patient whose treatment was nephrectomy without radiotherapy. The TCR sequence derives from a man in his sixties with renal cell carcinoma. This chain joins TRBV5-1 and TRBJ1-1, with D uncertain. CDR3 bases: TGCGCCAGCAGCTTGGGGCAGGCAAGAGAGAACACTGAAGCTTTCTTT. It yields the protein CASSLGQARENTEAFF. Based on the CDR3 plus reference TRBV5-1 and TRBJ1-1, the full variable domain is KAGVTQTPRYLIKTRGQQVTLSCSPISGHRSVSWYQQTPGQGLQFLFEYFSETQRNKGNFPGRFSGRQFSNSRSEMNVSTLELGDSALYLCASSLGQARENTEAFFGQGTRLTVV.